The rows below give T cell receptor beta chains drawn from one sample of a study of shared clonotypes between healthy human individuals. Here immunoSEQ multiplex PCR was the method, and the copy in TCRdb shows in-frame clones only, minus some. The data hold roughly 500,000 clones, with more than 65% observed a single time. Sequenced material: PBMCs. The receptors originated from a woman aged 40 to 49 in good health. Some clones in this sample may be carry-over from other donors' samples. Both conserved end residues are part of each CDR3. Fields, in order: clone size, J gene, D gene, V gene, CDR3 DNA, CDR3 protein. D genes are given only for firm matches. A row's size may be missing; if present it is once, few, many or a size class.

. TRBJ1-2 TRBD1 TRBV6-1 TGTGCCAGCAGTGAAGTAGGGACAGGGGATGGCTACACCTTC CASSEVGTGDGYTF
. TRBJ2-3 . TRBV7-9 TGTGCCAGCAGCTTCACTAGCACCACAGATACGCAGTATTTT CASSFTSTTDTQYF
once TRBJ2-1 TRBD1 TRBV7-8 TGTGCCAGCAGCTCACAGGGGGCCGGCTCCTACAATGAGCAGTTCTTC CASSSQGAGSYNEQFF
. TRBJ2-1 TRBD2 TRBV30 TGTGCCTGGGCGGGAGGGCCGTATGAGCAGTTCTTC CAWAGGPYEQFF
once TRBJ1-2 TRBD1 TRBV30 TGTGCCTGGAGTGATACCGGGACAGGGGGCGCCTATGGCTACACCTTC CAWSDTGTGGAYGYTF
. TRBJ2-7 . TRBV30 TGTGCCTGGAGTATGGCCTACTACGAGCAGTACTTC CAWSMAYYEQYF
. TRBJ2-7 . TRBV7-9 TGTGCCAGCAGCCGACAGGAGTCCGGGCAGTACTTC CASSRQESGQYF
. TRBJ2-1 . TRBV27 TGTGCCAGCAGTTTTTTGAGGGCAGGTGAGCAGTTCTTC CASSFLRAGEQFF
many TRBJ2-2 TRBD2 TRBV7-2 TGTGCCAGCAGCTTAGGACCTAGCGGGAGTAGGGGCACCGGGGAGCTGTTTTTT CASSLGPSGSRGTGELFF
. TRBJ2-1 . TRBV28 TGTGCCAGCAGTTGGAGCAATGAGCAGTTCTTC CASSWSNEQFF
. TRBJ2-1 . TRBV5-4 TGTGCCAGCAGCAGCTACCGAGGCGCCTACAATGAGCAGTTCTTC CASSSYRGAYNEQFF
once TRBJ1-2 TRBD1 TRBV6-5 TGTGCCAGCAGTTACCAGGGACAGGGTTATGGCTACACCTTC CASSYQGQGYGYTF
. TRBJ1-2 . TRBV5-4 TGTGCCAGCAGCTCCATGGACATTCCTAACTATGGCTACACCTTC CASSSMDIPNYGYTF
. TRBJ2-7 . TRBV6-6 TGTGCCAGCAGTTGGGCTGGCGAGCAGTACTTC CASSWAGEQYF
. TRBJ2-1 TRBD2 TRBV5-1 TGCGCCAGCAGCTTGGAGGGACTAGCGGGAGAGATTCACTCCTACAATGAGCAGTTCTTC CASSLEGLAGEIHSYNEQFF
once TRBJ1-4 . TRBV29-1 TGCAGCGCCCTTCATGGGGTTGGGGAAAAACTGTTTTTT CSALHGVGEKLFF
few TRBJ2-7 TRBD1 TRBV28 TGTGCCAGCAGTTCCCGACAGGGGGCAGGTGAGCAGTACTTC CASSSRQGAGEQYF
. TRBJ2-7 TRBD2 TRBV5-1 TGCGCCAGCAGCTTCCAGGGAGTGGCGGGAGTGGACGAGCAGTACTTC CASSFQGVAGVDEQYF
. TRBJ2-5 . TRBV11-1 TGTGCCAGCAGCTTTTTGGAACTGGGGGTAAGAGAGACCCAGTACTTC CASSFLELGVRETQYF
. TRBJ2-3 . TRBV12-2 TGTGCAAGTCGCTCCCCAAGTGACAGGCCGAGGAGCACAGATACGCAGTATTTT CASRSPSDRPRSTDTQYF
. TRBJ1-1 . TRBV11-2 TGTGCCAGCAGCTTAGAAATGGACACTGAAGCTTTCTTT CASSLEMDTEAFF
. TRBJ1-5 . TRBV7-7 TGTGCTAGCAGCTTAGATAGCAATCAGCCCCAGCATTTT CASSLDSNQPQHF
. TRBJ2-5 . TRBV4-2 TGTGCCAGCAGCCAAGAATTGCGGCAAGAGACCCAGTACTTC CASSQELRQETQYF
. TRBJ2-2 . TRBV19 TGTGCCACTACGGCTAGGATGTCCACCGGGGAGCTGTTTTTT CATTARMSTGELFF
once TRBJ2-1 TRBD2 TRBV7-3 TGTGCCAGCAGCTTACAACTAGCGCCGAATGAGCAGTTCTTC CASSLQLAPNEQFF
many TRBJ1-1 . TRBV6-1 TGTGCCAGCAGTGAACAACCGAACACTGAAGCTTTCTTT CASSEQPNTEAFF
. TRBJ1-2 TRBD1 TRBV5-8 TGTGCCAGCAGCTTGGTTACAGGGGACTATGGCTACACCTTC CASSLVTGDYGYTF
. TRBJ2-5 TRBD2 TRBV9 TGTGCCAGCAGCCCACAACTAGCGGGGGAGACCCAGTACTTC CASSPQLAGETQYF
once TRBJ1-4 . TRBV4-1 TGCGCCAGCAGCCAGGTTGCAACTAATGAAAAACTGTTTTTT CASSQVATNEKLFF
. TRBJ2-1 . TRBV6-6 TGTGCCAGCAGTAAAGAACAGGCCTCCTACAATGAGCAGTTCTTC CASSKEQASYNEQFF
. TRBJ2-7 . TRBV11-2 TGTGCCAGCAGACTCCCCGGGACCGCAAGCTACGAGCAGTACTTC CASRLPGTASYEQYF
. TRBJ1-5 TRBD1 TRBV10-2 TGCGCCAGTCAAGACCGACAGGGGGCCCCTCAGCCCCAGCATTTT CASQDRQGAPQPQHF
once TRBJ2-2 TRBD2 TRBV6-6 TGTGCCAGCAGTTGGGGGGAGGGACACACCGGGGAGCTGTTTTTT CASSWGEGHTGELFF
. TRBJ2-1 . TRBV5-8 TGTGCCAGCAGGCGTCGGAAAAACGGAGCCGATGAGCAGTTCTTC CASRRRKNGADEQFF
. TRBJ1-2 . TRBV27 TGTGCCAGCAGACCCGGCCCCTTGGATGGCTACACCTTC CASRPGPLDGYTF
. TRBJ2-5 . TRBV15 TGTGCCACCAGCAACAGGCAGCAGGAGACCCAGTACTTC CATSNRQQETQYF
. TRBJ1-2 . TRBV2 TGTGCCAGCAGTCAACATAGGATTTATGGCTACACCTTC CASSQHRIYGYTF
few TRBJ1-6 . TRBV27 TGTGCCAGCAGTTTATCAGGACAGTCACCCCTCCACTTT CASSLSGQSPLHF
. TRBJ1-5 TRBD1 TRBV30 TGTGCCTGGAGGGACAGGGATGGGAAGCCCCAGCATTTT CAWRDRDGKPQHF
. TRBJ2-3 . TRBV6-4 TGTGCCAGCAGCCGGGAGCCCTCTAGCACAGATACGCAGTATTTT CASSREPSSTDTQYF
. TRBJ1-3 . TRBV7-2 TGTGCCAGCAGCCTCGAGTTCTCTGGAAACACCATATATTTT CASSLEFSGNTIYF
few TRBJ1-1 . TRBV7-2 TGTGCCAGCAGCTTCGTCGTTAGGGGAGCTTTCTTT CASSFVVRGAFF
. TRBJ2-1 TRBD1 TRBV2 TGTGCCAGTCGCGACAGGGTATCAAGCAATGAGCAGTTCTTC CASRDRVSSNEQFF
. TRBJ2-7 . TRBV5-1 TGCGCCAGCAGCTTGGCCCCAGCGGGCCGCTCCTACGAGCAGTACTTC CASSLAPAGRSYEQYF
. TRBJ2-6 . TRBV30 TGTGCCTGGTTCTCGGTCGGGACCGTGTACTCTGGGGCCAACGTCCTGACTTTC CAWFSVGTVYSGANVLTF
. TRBJ1-5 . TRBV6-1 TGTGCCTGCCGGGTAGGCGGCAATCAGCCCCAGCATTTT CACRVGGNQPQHF
. TRBJ2-5 . TRBV7-2 TGTGCCAGCAGCTTACTCCGTGGCGGGTTACAAGAGACCCAGTACTTC CASSLLRGGLQETQYF
. TRBJ2-7 . TRBV4-2 TGTGCCAGCAGCCAGCGAGACGGCGAGCAGTACTTC CASSQRDGEQYF